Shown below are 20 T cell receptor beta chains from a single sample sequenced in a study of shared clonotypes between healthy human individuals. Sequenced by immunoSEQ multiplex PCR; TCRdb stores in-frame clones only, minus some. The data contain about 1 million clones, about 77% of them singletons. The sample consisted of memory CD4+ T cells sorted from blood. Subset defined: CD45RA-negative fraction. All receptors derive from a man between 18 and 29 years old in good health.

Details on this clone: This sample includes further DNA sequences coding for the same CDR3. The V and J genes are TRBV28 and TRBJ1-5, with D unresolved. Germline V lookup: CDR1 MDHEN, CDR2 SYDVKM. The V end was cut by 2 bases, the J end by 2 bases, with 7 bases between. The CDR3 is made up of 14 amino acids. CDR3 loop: CASSLRGGNQPQHF. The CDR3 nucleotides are TGTGCCAGCAGTTTACGGGGAGGCAATCAGCCCCAGCATTTT. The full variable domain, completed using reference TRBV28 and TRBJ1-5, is DVKVTQSSRYLVKRTGEKVFLECVQDMDHENMFWYRQDPGLGLRLIYFSYDVKMKEKGDIPEGYSVSREKKERFSLILESASTNQTSMYLCASSLRGGNQPQHFGDGTRLSIL.

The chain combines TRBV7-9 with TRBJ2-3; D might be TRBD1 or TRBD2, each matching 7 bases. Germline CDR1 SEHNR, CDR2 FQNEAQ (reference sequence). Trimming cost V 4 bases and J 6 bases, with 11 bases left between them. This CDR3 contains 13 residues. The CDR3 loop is CASSSGGQDTQYF. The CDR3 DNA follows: TGTGCCAGCAGCTCGGGGGGACAGGATACGCAGTATTTT.

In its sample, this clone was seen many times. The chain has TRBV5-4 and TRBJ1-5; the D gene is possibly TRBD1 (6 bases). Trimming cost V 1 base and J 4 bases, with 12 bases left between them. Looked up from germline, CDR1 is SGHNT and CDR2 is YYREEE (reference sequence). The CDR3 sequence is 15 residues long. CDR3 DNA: TGTGCCAGCAGCTTGAACCAGGGGACGAATCAGCCCCAGCATTTT. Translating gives CASSLNQGTNQPQHF.

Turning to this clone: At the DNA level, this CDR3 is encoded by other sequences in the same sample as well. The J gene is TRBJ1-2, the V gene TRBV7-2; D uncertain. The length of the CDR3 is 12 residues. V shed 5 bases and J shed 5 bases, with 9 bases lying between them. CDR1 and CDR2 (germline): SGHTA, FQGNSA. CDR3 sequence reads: CASSRVGYGYTF. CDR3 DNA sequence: TGTGCCAGCAGCAGAGTTGGGTATGGCTACACCTTC.

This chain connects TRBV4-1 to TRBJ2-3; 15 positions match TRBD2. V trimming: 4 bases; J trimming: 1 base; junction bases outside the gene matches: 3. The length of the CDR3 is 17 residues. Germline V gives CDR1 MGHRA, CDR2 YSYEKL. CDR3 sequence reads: CASSRTSGGAGTDTQYF. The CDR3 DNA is TGCGCCAGCAGCCGGACTAGCGGGGGGGCCGGCACAGATACGCAGTATTTT.

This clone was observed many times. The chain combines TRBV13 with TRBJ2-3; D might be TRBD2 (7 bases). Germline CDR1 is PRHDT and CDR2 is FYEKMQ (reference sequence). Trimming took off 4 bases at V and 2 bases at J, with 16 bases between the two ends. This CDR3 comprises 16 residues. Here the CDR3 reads CASSWGPAGITDTQYF. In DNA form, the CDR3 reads TGTGCCAGCAGCTGGGGGCCAGCGGGGATCACAGATACGCAGTATTTT. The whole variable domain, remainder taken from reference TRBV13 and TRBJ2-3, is AAGVIQSPRHLIKEKRETATLKCYPIPRHDTVYWYQQGPGQDPQFLISFYEKMQSDKGSIPDRFSAQQFSDYHSELNMSSLELGDSALYFCASSWGPAGITDTQYFGPGTRLTVL.

The DNA of the CDR3 is TGCGCCAGCAGCTTTAGCGGGGGTCCCGGGGAGCTGTTTTTT. It encodes CASSFSGGPGELFF. J is TRBJ2-2 and V is TRBV5-1; the match to TRBD2 covers 9 bases. CDR1 SGHRS and CDR2 YFSETQ come from the germline V gene. The CDR3 has 14 residues. V shed 2 bases, J shed 6 bases, and the junction held 2 bases outside the gene matches.

The chain's CDR3 is CASSEDPVPGNTIYF. CDR3 bases: TGTGCCAGCAGTGAAGACCCGGTTCCCGGAAACACCATATATTTT. The chain links TRBV2 to TRBJ1-3; no clear D gene. This CDR3 spans 15 amino acids. Trimming stripped 1 base from V and 4 bases from J, with 11 bases between. From germline, CDR1 is SNHLY and CDR2 FYNNEI. The complete variable domain, with remaining parts taken from reference TRBV2 and TRBJ1-3, reads EPEVTQTPSHQVTQMGQEVILRCVPISNHLYFYWYRQILGQKVEFLVSFYNNEISEKSEIFDDQFSVERPDGSNFTLKIRSTKLEDSAMYFCASSEDPVPGNTIYFGEGSWLTVV.

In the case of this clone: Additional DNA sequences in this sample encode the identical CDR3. The CDR3 DNA reads as TGTGCCAGCAGCTTGGACCCCCAAGAGACCCAGTACTTC. Translating gives CASSLDPQETQYF. The chain is built from TRBV5-4 and TRBJ2-5; D gene unclear. From germline, CDR1 is SGHNT and CDR2 YYREEE (reference sequence). V lost 0 bases and J lost 1, with 4 bases in between. CDR3 length: 13 residues.

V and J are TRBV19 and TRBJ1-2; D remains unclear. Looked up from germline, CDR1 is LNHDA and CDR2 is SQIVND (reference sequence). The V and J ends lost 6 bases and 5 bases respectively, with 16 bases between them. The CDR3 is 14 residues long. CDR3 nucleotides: TGTGCCAGTAGCCACCTAGGGAGTACGTATGGCTACACCTTC. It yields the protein CASSHLGSTYGYTF.

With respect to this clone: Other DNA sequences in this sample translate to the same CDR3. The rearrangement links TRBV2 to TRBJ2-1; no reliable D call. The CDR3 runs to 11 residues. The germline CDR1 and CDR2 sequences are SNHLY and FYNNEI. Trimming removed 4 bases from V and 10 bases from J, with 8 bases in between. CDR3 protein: CASSGAGEQFF. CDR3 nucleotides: TGTGCCAGCAGTGGGGCTGGGGAGCAGTTCTTC.

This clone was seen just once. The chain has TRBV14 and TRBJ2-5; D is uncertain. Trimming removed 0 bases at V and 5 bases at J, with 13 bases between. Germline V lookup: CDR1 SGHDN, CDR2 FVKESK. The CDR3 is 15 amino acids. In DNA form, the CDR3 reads TGTGCCAGCAGCCAAGATGGATTAGCCACCGAGACCCAGTACTTC. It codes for CASSQDGLATETQYF.

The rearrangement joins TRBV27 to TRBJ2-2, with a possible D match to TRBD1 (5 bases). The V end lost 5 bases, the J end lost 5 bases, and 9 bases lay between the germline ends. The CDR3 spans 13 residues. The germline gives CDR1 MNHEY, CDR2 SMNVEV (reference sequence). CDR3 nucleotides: TGTGCCAGCAGTGCGACAGTTACCGGGGAGCTGTTTTTT. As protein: CASSATVTGELFF.

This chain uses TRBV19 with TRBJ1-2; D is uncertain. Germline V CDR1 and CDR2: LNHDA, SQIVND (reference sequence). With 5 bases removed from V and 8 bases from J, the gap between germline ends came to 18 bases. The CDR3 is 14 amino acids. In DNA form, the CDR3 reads TGTGCCAGTAGTTCGGACCGTAACCGTGGAGGCTACACCTTC. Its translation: CASSSDRNRGGYTF.

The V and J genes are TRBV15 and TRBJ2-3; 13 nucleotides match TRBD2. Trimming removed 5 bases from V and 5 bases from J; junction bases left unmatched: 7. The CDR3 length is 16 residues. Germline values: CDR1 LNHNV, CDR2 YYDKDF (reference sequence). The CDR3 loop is CATSGGLAGVVDTQYF. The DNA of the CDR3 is TGTGCCACCAGCGGAGGACTAGCGGGAGTGGTAGATACGCAGTATTTT.

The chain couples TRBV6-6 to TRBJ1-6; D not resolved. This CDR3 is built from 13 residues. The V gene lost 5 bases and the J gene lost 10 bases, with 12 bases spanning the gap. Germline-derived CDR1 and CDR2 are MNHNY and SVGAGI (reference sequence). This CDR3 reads CASSRVGGSPLHF. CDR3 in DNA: TGTGCCAGCAGTAGGGTGGGCGGATCACCCCTCCACTTT.

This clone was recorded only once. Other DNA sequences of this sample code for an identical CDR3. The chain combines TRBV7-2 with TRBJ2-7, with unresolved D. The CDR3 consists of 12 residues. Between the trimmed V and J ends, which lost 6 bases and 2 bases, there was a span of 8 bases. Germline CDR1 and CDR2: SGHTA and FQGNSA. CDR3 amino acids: CASSLRAYEQYF. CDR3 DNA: TGTGCCAGCAGTTTAAGAGCCTACGAGCAGTACTTC. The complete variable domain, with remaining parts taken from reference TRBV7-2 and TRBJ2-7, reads GAGVSQSPSNKVTEKGKDVELRCDPISGHTALYWYRQSLGQGLEFLIYFQGNSAPDKSGLPSDRFSAERTGGSVSTLTIQRTQQEDSAVYLCASSLRAYEQYFGPGTRLTVT.

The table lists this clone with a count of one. CDR3: CAISEGDRGADTQYF. Written as DNA, the CDR3 is TGTGCCATCAGTGAGGGCGACAGAGGAGCAGATACGCAGTATTTT. The chain employs TRBV10-3 and TRBJ2-3, with D maybe TRBD1 (5 bases). The V and J ends lost 2 bases and 4 bases respectively, with 13 bases between them. CDR3 length: 15 amino acids. Germline V gene sequence: CDR1 ENHRY, CDR2 SYGVKD.

The CDR3 reads CASRRQGADEQYF. Written as DNA, the CDR3 is TGTGCCAGCAGACGACAGGGGGCGGACGAGCAGTACTTC. The chain joins TRBV6-5 to TRBJ2-7; TRBD1 agrees at 10 bases. The trim removed 6 bases at V and 5 bases at J, leaving 4 bases unmatched. The CDR3 is 13 residues long. Germline V gene lookup returns CDR1 MNHEY and CDR2 SVGAGI.

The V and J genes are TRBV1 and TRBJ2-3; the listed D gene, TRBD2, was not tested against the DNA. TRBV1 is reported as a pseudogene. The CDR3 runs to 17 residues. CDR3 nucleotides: TGCACCAGCAGCCAAGATTTACCAGCCGGGGGTACAGATACGCAGTATTTT. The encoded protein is CTSSQDLPAGGTDTQYF.